A single sample gave rise to the 22 T cell receptor beta chains below, sequenced in a study of T cell responses to AZD1222 COVID-19 vaccine. Produced via immunoSEQ multiplex PCR; TCRdb's table is partial and in-frame only. The sample shows 120,000 or so clones, approximately 90% of them seen only once. Here the sequenced sample was peripheral blood, taken 28 days after the second AZD1222 dose. These receptors all stem from an adult who received the AZD1222 COVID-19 vaccine.

The chain combines TRBV4-3 with TRBJ1-6; a weak D match, TRBD1 (5 bases). Germline V gene data show CDR1 as LGHNA and CDR2 as YSLEER. The V and J ends lost 3 bases and 6 bases respectively, with 15 bases between them. This CDR3 region has 16 residues. CDR3 coding DNA: TGCGCCAGCAGCCAGACGGGGGGGGTTGGTAATTCACCCCTCCACTTT. Translating gives CASSQTGGVGNSPLHF.

By share, this clone ranks as medium-sized. This chain connects TRBV7-2 to TRBJ2-7; 9 nucleotides align to TRBD2. V lost 4 bases to trimming and J lost 2 bases; unmatched junction nucleotides: 3. From germline, CDR1 is SGHTA and CDR2 FQGNSA. The CDR3 loop spans 14 amino acids. This chain's CDR3 is CASSYAGGAYEQYF. The CDR3 DNA sequence: TGTGCCAGCAGCTACGCGGGGGGGGCCTACGAGCAGTACTTC.

The chain couples TRBV10-3 to TRBJ2-1; 11 bases match TRBD2. This CDR3 comprises 15 residues. V trimming: 5 bases; J trimming: 5 bases; junction bases outside the gene matches: 5. Germline V gene sequence: CDR1 ENHRY, CDR2 SYGVKD. CDR3 nucleotide sequence: TGTGCCATCAGTCCTAGCGGGGGGAAAGACAATGAGCAGTTCTTC. Amino acids: CAISPSGGKDNEQFF.

This rearrangement joins TRBV28 to TRBJ1-1; D gene ambiguous. The V gene's germline CDR1 is MDHEN and CDR2 SYDVKM. Trimming left V 6 bases short and J 0 bases short, with 14 bases between. This CDR3 is 15 amino acids long. As DNA, the CDR3 is TGTGCCAGCAGGCGTGACCGGGGAATGAACACTGAAGCTTTCTTT. Translated: CASRRDRGMNTEAFF.

The chain combines TRBV30 with TRBJ1-6; possibly TRBD1 for D (5 bases). This CDR3 region has 12 residues. Germline V gene sequence: CDR1 GTSNPN, CDR2 SVGIG (reference sequence). V lost 0 bases, J lost 12 bases, and 9 bases lay in between. Written as DNA, the CDR3 is TGTGCCTGGAGTGTTCCAGGGCTACCCCTCCACTTT. It translates to CAWSVPGLPLHF.

This chain links TRBV15 with TRBJ1-1; D possibly corresponds to TRBD1 (5 bases). The CDR3 totals 12 residues. Germline V CDR1 and CDR2: LNHNV, YYDKDF (reference sequence). Trimming removed 3 bases from V and 9 bases from J, with 11 bases in between. CDR3 region: CATSRTGTKAFF. The DNA of the CDR3 is TGTGCCACCAGCAGGACCGGGACCAAAGCTTTCTTT.

The V gene is TRBV2, the J gene TRBJ1-5; D gene ambiguous. Germline-derived CDR1 and CDR2 are SNHLY and FYNNEI. With 3 bases removed from V and 2 bases from J, the gap between germline ends came to 11 bases. The CDR3 runs 15 residues. The CDR3 DNA is TGTGCCAGCAGTGAGTCGGGATCCGGCAATCAGCCCCAGCATTTT. Translating it yields CASSESGSGNQPQHF. Full variable domain (rest looked up from reference TRBV2 and TRBJ1-5): EPEVTQTPSHQVTQMGQEVILRCVPISNHLYFYWYRQILGQKVEFLVSFYNNEISEKSEIFDDQFSVERPDGSNFTLKIRSTKLEDSAMYFCASSESGSGNQPQHFGDGTRLSIL.

The chain employs TRBV15 and TRBJ1-4; a possible D gene is TRBD1 (6 bases). The ends were cut back, 0 bases at V and 5 bases at J, with 10 bases in the middle. The CDR3 covers 15 residues. Germline CDR1 reads LNHNV; CDR2 reads YYDKDF (reference sequence). CDR3 region: CATSRDWRGNEKLFF. CDR3 coding DNA: TGTGCCACCAGCAGAGATTGGAGGGGGAATGAAAAACTGTTTTTT.

The chain recombines TRBV19 with TRBJ1-3, with a possible D match to TRBD1 (6 bases). This CDR3 contains 13 residues. The germline CDR1 and CDR2 sequences are LNHDA and SQIVND (reference sequence). Trimming removed 3 bases at V and 4 bases at J, with 7 bases between. The CDR3 DNA reads as TGTGCCAGTAGTATGGGGGGCGGAAACACCATATATTTT. This codes for CASSMGGGNTIYF. Using reference TRBV19 and TRBJ1-3 for the parts outside the CDR3, the full variable domain is DGGITQSPKYLFRKEGQNVTLSCEQNLNHDAMYWYRQDPGQGLRLIYYSQIVNDFQKGDIAEGYSVSREKKESFPLTVTSAQKNPTAFYLCASSMGGGNTIYFGEGSWLTVV.

The chain recombines TRBV11-2 with TRBJ2-5; no definite D call. CDR3 size: 14 residues. V lost 2 bases to trimming and J lost 2 bases, with 9 bases between them. Germline loops: CDR1 SGHAT, CDR2 FQNNGV. The CDR3 nucleotides read TGTGCCAGCAGCTTATTCCCTCGTCAAGAGACCCAGTACTTC. The encoded protein is CASSLFPRQETQYF.

This clone has only a few counts. The gene calls are TRBV7-6 and TRBJ1-3, with TRBD1 matching 11 bases. Germline CDR1 and CDR2: SGHVS and FNYEAQ. With 8 bases clipped from V and 4 bases from J, the junction kept 7 bases outside the gene matches. The CDR3 runs to 15 residues. The CDR3 region is CASGTGTGGGNTIYF. In DNA, the CDR3 is TGTGCCAGCGGAACCGGGACAGGGGGAGGAAACACCATATATTTT.

This rearrangement joins TRBV19 to TRBJ1-2, with 8 bases that match TRBD1. The CDR3 covers 14 residues. Per the germline V gene, CDR1 is LNHDA and CDR2 is SQIVND (reference sequence). J lost 4 bases, V lost 3 bases, and 4 bases had no gene match. CDR3 sequence: CASSIRTGSYGYTF. DNA of the CDR3: TGTGCCAGTAGTATCAGGACAGGGAGCTATGGCTACACCTTC.

The CDR3 loop reads CASSLRSGGQETQYF. DNA of the CDR3: TGTGCCAGCAGCTTAAGGTCGGGGGGGCAAGAGACCCAGTACTTC. J is TRBJ2-5 and V is TRBV7-3, with 8 bases that match TRBD2. Germline CDR1 reads SGHTA; CDR2 reads FQGTGA. Trimming took 1 base from V and 2 from J; bases not matched to a gene: 3. This CDR3 spans 15 amino acids. The complete variable domain, with remaining parts taken from reference TRBV7-3 and TRBJ2-5, reads GAGVSQTPSNKVTEKGKYVELRCDPISGHTALYWYRQSLGQGPEFLIYFQGTGAADDSGLPNDRFFAVRPEGSVSTLKIQRTERGDSAVYLCASSLRSGGQETQYFGPGTRLLVL.

This clone was counted only a few times. Distinct nucleotide sequences in the sample also encode this CDR3. V and J are TRBV12-3 or TRBV12-4 and TRBJ1-1; 7 nucleotides agree with TRBD1. V lost 6 bases, J lost 7 bases, and 5 bases stayed unmatched. The CDR3 consists of 12 residues. The CDR3 loop reads CASSSGQYEAFF. DNA for the CDR3: TGTGCCAGCAGCTCGGGACAGTATGAAGCTTTCTTT.

This clone was detected only once. V and J are TRBV5-1 and TRBJ1-1; D may be TRBD1 (5 bases). The V gene lost 5 bases and the J gene lost 8 bases, with 22 bases spanning the gap. Germline V gene data show CDR1 as SGHRS and CDR2 as YFSETQ. The CDR3 is 15 amino acids. For the CDR3, the DNA is TGCGCCAGCAGTATGGATATGGGACCCCAAAGAGAAGCTTTCTTT. Amino acid sequence: CASSMDMGPQREAFF.

This chain links TRBV21-1 with TRBJ1-1. TRBV21-1 is a documented pseudogene. The CDR3 has 14 residues. This CDR3 reads CASSPRDGVTEAFF. For the CDR3, the DNA is TGTGCCAGTAGCCCGAGGGACGGGGTCACTGAAGCTTTCTTT.

The CDR3 sequence: CASTYSSYNSPLHF. The CDR3 bases are TGTGCCAGCACGTACAGCTCCTATAATTCACCCCTCCACTTT. The rearrangement links TRBV6-6 to TRBJ1-6, with no clear D. The V gene's germline CDR1 is MNHNY and CDR2 SVGAGI (reference sequence). The CDR3 length is 14 residues. Trimming took 7 bases from V and 0 from J, leaving 7 bases between them.

The rearrangement uses TRBV11-3 and TRBJ2-6, with 8 positions matching TRBD1. The CDR3 spans 18 residues. The germline V gene encodes CDR1 SGHNT and CDR2 YENEEA. J was trimmed by 2 bases and V by 6 bases; bases with no gene match: 12. As DNA, the CDR3 is TGTGCCAGCAGACCTCGACAGGGGACGTCTACTGGGGCCAACGTCCTGACTTTC. Translating it yields CASRPRQGTSTGANVLTF.

The rearrangement joins TRBV28 to TRBJ1-5; D remains ambiguous. V dropped 5 bases and J dropped 3 bases, with 17 bases sitting between them. The CDR3 loop spans 16 amino acids. Per germline, CDR1 MDHEN and CDR2 SYDVKM. The CDR3: CASSTRTAAINQPQHF. The CDR3 nucleotides are TGTGCCAGCAGTACCAGGACGGCGGCAATCAATCAGCCCCAGCATTTT.

The V gene is TRBV29-1, the J gene TRBJ1-1; TRBD1 matches 12 bases. Germline V gives CDR1 SQVTM, CDR2 ANQGSEA. Germline trimming cut 7 bases from V and 5 bases from J; bases unmatched to any gene: 8. CDR3 length: 14 amino acids. The chain's CDR3 is CSAGQGAARTEAFF. CDR3 in DNA: TGCAGCGCGGGACAGGGGGCGGCTCGAACTGAAGCTTTCTTT.

V usage is TRBV7-2 and J usage is TRBJ1-4; a weak D match, TRBD1 (5 bases). V lost 5 bases and J lost 3, with 7 bases in between. The CDR3 has 13 residues. Germline-derived CDR1 and CDR2 are SGHTA and FQGNSA. The CDR3 nucleotides read TGTGCCAGCAGCCCGGGGGCTAATGAAAAACTGTTTTTT. Its protein product is CASSPGANEKLFF.

On this clone itself: Other DNA sequences in the sample encode the same CDR3. The V and J genes are TRBV29-1 and TRBJ2-3; D gene ambiguous. The ends were cut back, 6 bases at V and 0 bases at J, with 4 bases in the middle. The CDR3 runs to 11 residues. CDR1 is SQVTM, CDR2 ANQGSEA, per germline. CDR3 DNA sequence: TGCAGCGTGGAGAGCACAGATACGCAGTATTTT. Its protein is CSVESTDTQYF.